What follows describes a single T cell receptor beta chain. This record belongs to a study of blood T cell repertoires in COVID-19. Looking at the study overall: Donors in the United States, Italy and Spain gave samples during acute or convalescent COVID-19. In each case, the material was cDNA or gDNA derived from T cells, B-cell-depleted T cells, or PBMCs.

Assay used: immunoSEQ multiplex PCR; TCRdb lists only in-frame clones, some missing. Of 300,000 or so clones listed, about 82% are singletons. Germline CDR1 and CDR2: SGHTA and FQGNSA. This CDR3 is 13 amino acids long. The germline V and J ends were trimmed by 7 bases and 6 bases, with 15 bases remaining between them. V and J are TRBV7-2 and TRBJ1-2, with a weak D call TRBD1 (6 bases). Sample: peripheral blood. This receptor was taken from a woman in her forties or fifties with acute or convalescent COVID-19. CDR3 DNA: TGTGCCAGCACCAACAGGGAGGGGAATGGCTACACCTTC. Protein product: CASTNREGNGYTF.